This TCR beta chain comes out of a study of blood T cell repertoires in COVID-19. TCRdb's copy holds only in-frame clones and misses some; the assay was immunoSEQ multiplex PCR. The table has around 80,000 clones, around 80% seen once. This CDR3 contains 15 residues. Germline CDR1 is SGHVS and CDR2 is FQNEAQ. Deletions cut 5 bases from V and 4 bases from J, with 17 bases between. The sample was peripheral blood. This clonotype was obtained from a woman older than 75 with active or convalescent COVID-19. The chain is built from TRBV7-8 and TRBJ1-1, with D possibly TRBD1 on 5 matching bases. The CDR3 is CASSITSGMGTEAFF. Written as DNA, the CDR3 is TGTGCCAGCAGCATTACCTCAGGGATGGGCACTGAAGCTTTCTTT. The full variable domain, completed using reference TRBV7-8 and TRBJ1-1, is GAGVSQSPRYKVAKRGQDVALRCDPISGHVSLFWYQQALGQGPEFLTYFQNEAQLDKSGLPSDRFFAERPEGSVSTLKIQRTQQEDSAVYLCASSITSGMGTEAFFGQGTRLTVV.